This TCR beta chain was sequenced during a study of blood T cell repertoires in COVID-19 (dated by TCRdb to 2020 to 2022). As for the study more broadly: Samples covering the acute and convalescent phases of COVID-19 were provided by collaborators in the United States, Italy and Spain. The material from the prospective study consisted of cDNA or gDNA derived from T cells, B-cell-depleted T cells, or PBMCs. Where HLA class I and class II types were available, the types were taken from metadata supplied by the sample provider, not from assay-based typing. Deeply sampled blood TCRbeta repertoires from subjects exposed to, actively infected with, or recovered from COVID-19 were included in the dataset. The repertoires were made available in a free public database intended to serve as a resource for research on the immune response to SARS-CoV-2. The sample metadata nearly always contained a de-identified subject ID, COVID-19 status, age in years and sex. The samples were drawn from the first 160 participants of the ongoing ImmuneRACE study and from 1,254 subjects provided by 6 global collaborators.

TCRbeta CDR3 regions were amplified from genomic DNA using the immunoSEQ Assay, a bias-controlled multiplex PCR. Under the source paper's analysis protocol: Nucleated cell counts per sample were estimated from amplification of reference gene primers within the assay. To quantify the absolute abundance of each unique TCRbeta CDR3 rearrangement, sequence reads were collapsed and filtered. For each sample, productive Simpson clonality was calculated as the square root of Simpson's diversity index over productive rearrangements. TCRdb mirrors the immuneACCESS table, restricted to in-frame sequences. Some clones are absent from its copies; in checked studies, under half trace to an unresolved V gene, and the reason for the others is unknown. V, J and clone size were drawn from that table, and D and trimming were deduced from the DNA. The sample records tens of thousands of clones, approximately 83% of which are singletons. About 5% of the sample is held by the ten biggest clonotypes.

The collaborating institutions used their own protocols to collect whole blood in K2EDTA tubes. Collaborator samples were shipped for TCRbeta analysis as frozen whole blood, isolated PBMCs, or DNA extracted from either sample type. Turning to this clone: Its antigen is not yet known. No base quality information exists; no much larger clone differs at one position.

From cysteine to phenylalanine, the CDR3 is 14 amino acids long. Of the read, only the CDR3 DNA is kept; its 42 bases are in frame from base 1. V and J lose 0 bases and 5 bases, and a span of 8 bases separates them. As encoded in the germline V gene, CDR1 is SGDLS while CDR2 is YYNGEE. Beyond this particular receptor, the publication reports: How much clinical and demographic metadata was included differed by source and by participant, and the metadata was provided uncurated.

The sequence links TRBV9 to TRBJ2-2; no D gene call is confident. The source material was peripheral blood. This TCR was recovered from a woman aged 55-70 years with acute or convalescent COVID-19. The DNA sequence is as follows: TGTGCCAGCAGCGTAGGTCCAGAAACCGGGGAGCTGTTTTTT. This yields the protein CASSVGPETGELFF.